This T cell receptor beta chain was captured in a study of blood T cells in healthy people across ages. Study-level findings and limits: As naive T cell percentage varied, TCR beta diversity correlated strongly with it. Long-lived donors carried more naive CD4+ cells and greater diversity than aged donors.

Together with a sample-barcoded 5' primer, a J-beta primer mix was included in a second PCR lasting about 7 to 12 cycles. Each of the samples gave a minimum of 2.5 million paired-end reads that contained CDR3. Via MiXCR, TCRdb re-called the 5' RACE reads, giving one row per CDR3 protein. The profile shows hundreds of thousands of distinct CDR3 sequences, roughly 32% of them singletons. About this clonotype: What it binds is not known.

Whenever a sample was processed, at least 6.5 million PBMCs were isolated. Unmatched junction bases numbered 6, after V lost 7 bases and J lost 4 bases. From germline, CDR1 is LNHDA and CDR2 SQIVND (reference sequence). The CDR3 contains 15 residues. The V gene is TRBV19, the J gene TRBJ1-4, with TRBD1 matching 10 bases. The sample consisted of blood. This clonotype was sampled from a woman older than 75 in good health. The CDR3 coding sequence is TGTGCCAGTACGGCGACAGGGGGCCTTAATGAAAAACTGTTTTTT. Translated: CASTATGGLNEKLFF.